This entry lists 12 T cell receptor beta chains sequenced from one sample in a study of shared clonotypes between healthy human individuals. Profiled with immunoSEQ multiplex PCR; TCRdb holds only in-frame clones, not every one. The repertoire has fewer than 600,000 clones, 60% to 80% of them found once; the top ten carry around 12%. The sample taken for sequencing was PBMCs. The receptors stem from a woman aged 40 to 55 in good health. Some clones in this sample may be carry-over from other donors' samples.

The gene calls are TRBV6-5 and TRBJ1-2; tentative D call: TRBD1 (5 bases). The germline V gene has CDR1 MNHEY and CDR2 SVGAGI. The V end was cut by 6 bases, the J end by 4 bases, with 18 bases between. CDR3 length: 15 amino acids. CDR3 protein: CASSPPGGESYGYTF. CDR3 bases: TGTGCCAGCAGCCCCCCGGGAGGGGAGAGCTATGGCTACACCTTC.

The CDR3 is CASSAEAGTSWREQFF. For the CDR3, the DNA is TGCGCCAGCAGCGCAGAGGCGGGGACAAGCTGGCGTGAGCAGTTCTTC. The chain carries TRBV5-1 and TRBJ2-1; D is perhaps TRBD1 or TRBD2 (6 bases each). The CDR3 is 16 residues long. Germline CDR1 reads SGHRS; CDR2 reads YFSETQ. V was cut by 4 bases and J by 9 bases, with 23 bases left in between. Combining the CDR3 with reference TRBV5-1 and TRBJ2-1 gives the whole variable domain KAGVTQTPRYLIKTRGQQVTLSCSPISGHRSVSWYQQTPGQGLQFLFEYFSETQRNKGNFPGRFSGRQFSNSRSEMNVSTLELGDSALYLCASSAEAGTSWREQFFGPGTRLTVL.

The V and J genes are TRBV6-5 and TRBJ2-5, with D perhaps matching TRBD1 (6 bases). Between the trimmed V and J ends, which lost 2 bases and 1 base, there was a span of 11 bases. CDR1 and CDR2 (germline): MNHEY, SVGAGI. This CDR3 region has 15 residues. CDR3 DNA: TGTGCCAGCAGTTACAAGGGCAGGGGCCAAGAGACCCAGTACTTC. It is translated as CASSYKGRGQETQYF.

This clone has more than one count but fewer than ten. The chain couples TRBV7-9 to TRBJ1-4; possibly TRBD1 for D (6 bases). The CDR3 totals 12 residues. CDR1 SEHNR and CDR2 FQNEAQ come from the germline V gene (reference sequence). With 3 bases removed from V and 15 bases from J, the gap between germline ends came to 14 bases. Here the CDR3 DNA reads TGTGCCAGCAGCTTCCCTCAGGGGAAGTTGTTTTTT. It yields the protein CASSFPQGKLFF.

Remarks on this clone: A read error is the likely source, as a far larger clone sits one nucleotide away. The gene calls are TRBV5-4 and TRBJ2-2, with 10 bases identical to TRBD2. The length of the CDR3 is 15 residues. Germline V lookup: CDR1 SGHNT, CDR2 YYREEE (reference sequence). The CDR3 sequence: CASSLTSGNTGDLFF. The DNA of the CDR3 is TGTGCCAGCAGCTTGACTAGCGGGAACACCGGGGATCTGTTTTTT.

The CDR3 DNA follows: TGCGCCAGCAGCTTGGTGGAAGGTCCTAACTATGGCTACACCTTC. Its protein is CASSLVEGPNYGYTF. The V gene is TRBV5-1, the J gene TRBJ1-2; D call uncertain. V lost 0 bases, J lost 0 bases, and 9 bases lay in between. The CDR3 has 15 amino acids. Per germline, CDR1 SGHRS and CDR2 YFSETQ.

This chain connects TRBV30 to TRBJ2-3; D is uncertain. The CDR3 contains 12 residues. CDR1 is GTSNPN and CDR2 is SVGIG in the germline V gene (reference sequence). V shed 3 bases and J shed 0 bases, with 4 bases lying between them. CDR3 nucleotide sequence: TGTGCCTGGAGACCAAGCACAGATACGCAGTATTTT. Translation gives CAWRPSTDTQYF.

CDR3 DNA: TGTGCCAGCTCACCCACAGTAGATCCTAATGAAAAACTGTTTTTT. Translation: CASSPTVDPNEKLFF. The V call is TRBV18, the J call TRBJ1-4; D ambiguous. With 3 bases removed from V and 3 bases from J, the gap between germline ends came to 11 bases. In germline, CDR1 is KGHSH, CDR2 LQKENI. This CDR3 is built from 15 residues.

For this clone: This likely stems from a read error, as it lies one base from a far larger clone. The chain joins TRBV30 to TRBJ2-7; 9 bases fit TRBD1. The CDR3 runs to 12 residues. Losses at the gene ends were 8 bases for V and 7 bases for J; bases not matched to a gene: 9. From germline, CDR1 is GTSNPN and CDR2 SVGIG (reference sequence). The DNA for the CDR3 is TGTGCCAGGGCTGGGACAGGGTTGGAGCAGTACTTC. This gives the protein CARAGTGLEQYF.

The V gene is TRBV27, the J gene TRBJ2-6; D perhaps matches TRBD1 (7 bases). CDR3 length: 21 residues. Trimming took 5 bases from V and 0 from J, leaving 26 bases between them. The germline V gene encodes CDR1 MNHEY and CDR2 SMNVEV (reference sequence). The CDR3 DNA reads TGTGCCAGCAGTCCAACCCCGCCCAGGGGGGCTATCAGCTCTGGGGCCAACGTCCTGACTTTC. This translates into CASSPTPPRGAISSGANVLTF.

Worth noting for this clone: At one boundary the junction diverges from the germline segment, which might be a read error. This specimen includes other DNA sequences encoding the same CDR3. The chain is built from TRBV29-1 and TRBJ1-2; no firm D call. Germline loops: CDR1 SQVTM, CDR2 ANQGSEA. This CDR3 is 11 amino acids long. The CDR3 coding sequence is TGCAGCGGGTCCTCAAACTATGGCTACACTTTC. Encoded protein: CSGSSNYGYTF.

The chain combines TRBV6-1 with TRBJ1-2; D remains unclear. V lost 8 bases and J lost 4, with 14 bases in between. CDR3 length: 13 residues. The germline V gene encodes CDR1 MNHNS and CDR2 SASEGT. The CDR3 coding sequence is TGTGCCAGCTCAAGGACGGTTAGCTATGGCTACACCTTC. It specifies CASSRTVSYGYTF.